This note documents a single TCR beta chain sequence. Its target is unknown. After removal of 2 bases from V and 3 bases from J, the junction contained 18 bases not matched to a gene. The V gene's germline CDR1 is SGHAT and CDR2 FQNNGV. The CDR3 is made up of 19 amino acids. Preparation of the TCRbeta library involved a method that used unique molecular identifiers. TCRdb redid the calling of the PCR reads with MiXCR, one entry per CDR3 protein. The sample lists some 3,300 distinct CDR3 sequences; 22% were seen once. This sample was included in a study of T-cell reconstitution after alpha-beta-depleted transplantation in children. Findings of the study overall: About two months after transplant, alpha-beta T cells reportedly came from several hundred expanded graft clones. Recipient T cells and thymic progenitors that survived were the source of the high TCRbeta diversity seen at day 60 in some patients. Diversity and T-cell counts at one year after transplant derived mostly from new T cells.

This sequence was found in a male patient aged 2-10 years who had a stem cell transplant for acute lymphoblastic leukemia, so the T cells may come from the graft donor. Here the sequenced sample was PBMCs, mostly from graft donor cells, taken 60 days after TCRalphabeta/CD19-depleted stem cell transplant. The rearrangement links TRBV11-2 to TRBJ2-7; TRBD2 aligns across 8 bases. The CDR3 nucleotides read TGTGCCAGCAGCTTAACAGGGCAGAGAGTGAGTAGCGGGGTCTACGAGCAGTACTTC. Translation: CASSLTGQRVSSGVYEQYF. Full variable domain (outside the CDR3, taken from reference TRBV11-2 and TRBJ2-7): EAGVAQSPRYKIIEKRQSVAFWCNPISGHATLYWYQQILGQGPKLLIQFQNNGVVDDSQLPKDRFSAERLKGVDSTLKIQPAKLEDSAVYLCASSLTGQRVSSGVYEQYFGPGTRLTVT.